This T cell receptor (beta chain) was observed in a study of regulatory T cells in long-lasting Graves disease. General study results and limits: Accuracy was possibly reduced by small sample size.

Time point indicated: persistent/refractory GD, antithyroid drugs over 5 years with positive TRAb. Extracted RNA from PBMCs served as the source of the TCR library. TCR beta libraries were built with iRepertoire HTBI primers and Arm-PCR of CDR3 regions. TCRdb re-called the multiplex PCR reads with MiXCR, one entry per CDR3 protein. The top ten clones hold about an eighth of a sample with around 460,000 distinct CDR3 sequences, around a fifth of them seen once. This clonotype was observed a handful of times. Its specificity is not known. The input for sequencing was peripheral blood mononuclear cells (PBMCs), taken when the disease was refractory, from a patient treated with antithyroid drugs. The clonotype originates from a female donor with Graves disease.

In DNA, the CDR3 is TGTGCCAGCAGCCAAGGTCTTTACGAGCCCCAGCATTTT. As protein: CASSQGLYEPQHF. The chain combines TRBV3-1 with TRBJ1-5; D gene ambiguous. V was shortened by 1 base and J by 8 bases, with 9 bases between the two germline ends. The germline V gene has CDR1 LGHDT and CDR2 YNNKEL (reference sequence). The CDR3 runs 13 residues. The full variable domain, in which reference TRBV3-1 and TRBJ1-5 provide the parts outside the CDR3, is DTAVSQTPKYLVTQMGNDKSIKCEQNLGHDTMYWYKQDSKKFLKIMFSYNNKELIINETVPNRFSPKSPDKAHLNLHINSLELGDSAVYFCASSQGLYEPQHFGDGTRLSIL.